This T cell receptor beta chain appears in the sequencing data of a study of technical replicates of blood from a few donors. V lost 6 bases to trimming and J lost 3 bases; unmatched junction nucleotides: 6. Germline lookup yields CDR1 SEHNR and CDR2 FQNEAQ (reference sequence). This CDR3 region has 15 residues. Assay used: immunoSEQ multiplex PCR; TCRdb lists only in-frame clones, some missing. The sample records tens of thousands of clones, around 97% being singletons. The sequence was obtained from a human donor in good health. The specimen sequenced was T cells isolated from PBMCs. The V gene is TRBV7-9, the J gene TRBJ1-4, with 8 nucleotides matching TRBD1. In DNA, the CDR3 is TGTGCCAGCAGGGGTGGACAGGGCGCTAATGAAAAACTGTTTTTT. This codes for CASRGGQGANEKLFF.